This T cell receptor (beta chain) appears in the sequencing data of a study of Ad26.COV2.S vaccination and SARS-CoV-2 variants. Study details: Recipients of Ad26.COV2.S got it intramuscularly, once or twice 56 days apart.

Indicated treatment: 19 received Ad26.COV2.S at low or high dose, single or two shots; 5 received placebo; per-sample allocation not given. It was on day 63 after the first vaccine or placebo injection that samples were taken. Expression of Wuhan-strain SARS-CoV-2 spike came from the Ad26 vector that formed the vaccine. V lost 6 bases, J lost 6 bases, and 3 bases stayed unmatched. There are 14 residues in the CDR3. Germline V gives CDR1 SNHLY, CDR2 FYNNEI. This clone was seen a single time. Method: immunoSEQ multiplex PCR; TCRdb's copy keeps in-frame clones and lacks some. The sample carries hundreds of thousands of clones, 88% recorded once.

The chain combines TRBV2 with TRBJ2-1, with 12 bases identical to TRBD2. This clonotype was sampled from a person between 18 and 65 years old who received the Ad26.COV2.S COVID-19 vaccine or a placebo. The specimen was peripheral blood, collected in a trial of Ad26.COV2.S vaccine versus placebo. The CDR3 region has the DNA TGTGCCAGCAGGGAGGGACTAGCGGGCAATGAGCAGTTCTTC. It codes for CASREGLAGNEQFF. Variable domain in full (rest from reference TRBV2 and TRBJ2-1): EPEVTQTPSHQVTQMGQEVILRCVPISNHLYFYWYRQILGQKVEFLVSFYNNEISEKSEIFDDQFSVERPDGSNFTLKIRSTKLEDSAMYFCASREGLAGNEQFFGPGTRLTVL.